This TCR beta chain was sequenced in a study of regulatory T cells in long-lasting Graves disease. This clonotype has only a few counts. Construction of the TCR beta libraries employed iRepertoire HTBI primers in conjunction with Arm-PCR of CDR3 regions. TCRdb ran MiXCR on the multiplex PCR reads and lists one entry per CDR3 protein. The table shows about 660,000 distinct CDR3 sequences, with about 32% occurring only once. Time point noted: persistent/refractory GD, antithyroid drugs over 5 years with positive TRAb. The TCR library was prepared using RNA isolated from PBMCs. The source material was peripheral blood mononuclear cells (PBMCs), sampled when the disease was refractory, from a patient treated with antithyroid drugs. This clonotype originated in a female donor with Graves disease.

This CDR3 is CAWKGGRRTEAFF. The CDR3 DNA reads TGTGCCTGGAAAGGGGGGCGCAGGACTGAAGCTTTCTTT. This chain uses TRBV30 with TRBJ1-1; D may be TRBD1 (6 bases). This CDR3 has 13 amino acids. The germline gives CDR1 GTSNPN, CDR2 SVGIG (reference sequence). Trimming pared 4 bases from V and 5 bases from J, leaving 14 bases between.